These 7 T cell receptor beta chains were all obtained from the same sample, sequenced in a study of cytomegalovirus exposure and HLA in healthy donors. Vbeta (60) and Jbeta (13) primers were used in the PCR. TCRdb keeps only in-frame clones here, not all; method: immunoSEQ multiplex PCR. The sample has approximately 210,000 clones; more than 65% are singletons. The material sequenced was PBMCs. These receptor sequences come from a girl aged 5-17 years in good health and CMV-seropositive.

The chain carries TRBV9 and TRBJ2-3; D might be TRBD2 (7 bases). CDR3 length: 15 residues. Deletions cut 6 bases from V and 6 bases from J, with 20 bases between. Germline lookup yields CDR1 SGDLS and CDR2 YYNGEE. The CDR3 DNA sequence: TGTGCCAGCACTACCGGGGGGCTCTCTTCGGATACGCAGTATTTT. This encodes CASTTGGLSSDTQYF.

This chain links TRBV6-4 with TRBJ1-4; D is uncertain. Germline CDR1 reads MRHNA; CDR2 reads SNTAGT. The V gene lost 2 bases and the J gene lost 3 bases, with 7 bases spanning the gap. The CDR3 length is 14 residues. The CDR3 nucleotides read TGTGCCAGCAGTGACCTAGTCCCTAATGAAAAACTGTTTTTT. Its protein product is CASSDLVPNEKLFF.

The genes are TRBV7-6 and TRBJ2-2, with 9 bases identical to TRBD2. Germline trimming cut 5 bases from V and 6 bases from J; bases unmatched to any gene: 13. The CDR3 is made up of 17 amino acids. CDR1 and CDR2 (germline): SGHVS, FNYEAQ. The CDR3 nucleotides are TGTGCCAGCAGCAAACCACCGACTAGCGGTATTGCCGGGGAGCTGTTTTTT. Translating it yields CASSKPPTSGIAGELFF.

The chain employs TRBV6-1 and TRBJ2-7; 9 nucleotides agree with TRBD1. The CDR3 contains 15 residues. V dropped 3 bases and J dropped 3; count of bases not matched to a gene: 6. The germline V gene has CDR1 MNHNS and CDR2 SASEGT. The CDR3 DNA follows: TGTGCCAGCAGTGAGGGACAGGGTGGTAGCTACGAGCAGTACTTC. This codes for CASSEGQGGSYEQYF.

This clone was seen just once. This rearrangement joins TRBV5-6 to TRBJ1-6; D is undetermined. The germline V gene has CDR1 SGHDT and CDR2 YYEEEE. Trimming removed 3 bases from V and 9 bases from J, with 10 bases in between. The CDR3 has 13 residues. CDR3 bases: TGTGCCAGCAGCTCTATCGAGGTTTCACCCCTCCACTTT. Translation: CASSSIEVSPLHF. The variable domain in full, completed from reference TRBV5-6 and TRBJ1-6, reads DAGVTQSPTHLIKTRGQQVTLRCSPKSGHDTVSWYQQALGQGPQFIFQYYEEEERQRGNFPDRFSGHQFPNYSSELNVNALLLGDSALYLCASSSIEVSPLHFGNGTRLTVT.

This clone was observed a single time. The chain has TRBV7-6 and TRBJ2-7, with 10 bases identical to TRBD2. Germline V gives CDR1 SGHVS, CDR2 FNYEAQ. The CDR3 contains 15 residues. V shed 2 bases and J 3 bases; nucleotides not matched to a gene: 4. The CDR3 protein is CASSLWASGGYEQYF. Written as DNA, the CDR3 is TGTGCCAGCAGCTTATGGGCTAGCGGGGGCTACGAGCAGTACTTC.

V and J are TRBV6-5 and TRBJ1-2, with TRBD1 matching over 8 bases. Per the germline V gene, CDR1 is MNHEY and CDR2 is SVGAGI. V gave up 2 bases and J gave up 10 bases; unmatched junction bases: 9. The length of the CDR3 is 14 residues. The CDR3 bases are TGTGCCAGCAGTTACCACGGACAGGGTAGAACCTACACCTTC. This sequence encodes CASSYHGQGRTYTF.